The rows below give T cell receptor beta chains drawn from one sample of a study of human T cells and chemical hapten exposure. MiXCR was run by TCRdb on the RACE reads, yielding one entry per CDR3 protein. The repertoire consists of around 180,000 distinct CDR3 sequences, with approximately 29% occurring once and the leading ten covering roughly 3%. The source was whole blood, collected in connection with sensitization to the hapten diphenylcyclopropenone (DPC). The origin of the receptors is a woman aged 25 to 39 with alopecia areata. Some clones in this sample may be carry-over from other donors' samples. CDR3s include the opening cysteine and the closing phenylalanine or tryptophan. D genes are given only for firm matches. Clone size is not always given. Where it is, it says once, few, many or a class for expanded clones.

j_call	clone_size	v_call	d_call	cdr3_aa	cdr3_nt
TRBJ1-6	NA	TRBV5-1	TRBD1	CASSFGGTGGTRNSPLHF	TGCGCCAGCAGCTTTGGAGGGACAGGGGGCACCAGGAATTCACCCCTCCACTTT
TRBJ1-2	NA	TRBV20-1	TRBD1	CGRIDRDYGYTF	TGCGGAAGGATCGACAGGGACTATGGCTACACCTTC
TRBJ1-5	NA	TRBV29-1	NA	CSAWTSDQPQHF	TGCAGCGCCTGGACTTCTGATCAGCCCCAGCATTTT
TRBJ2-1	NA	TRBV7-9	NA	CASSLGQGLYNEQFF	TGTGCCAGCAGCTTAGGGCAGGGACTCTACAATGAGCAGTTCTTC
TRBJ2-3	NA	TRBV9	NA	CASSEHPGAPDTQYF	TGTGCCAGCAGCGAACATCCGGGAGCTCCCGATACGCAGTATTTT
TRBJ2-1	NA	TRBV20-1	TRBD2	CSAPRGGSSYNEQFF	TGCAGTGCCCCCCGGGGGGGAAGCTCCTACAATGAGCAGTTCTTC
TRBJ2-7	NA	TRBV10-3	TRBD2	CAISLAGDIDEQYF	TGTGCCATCAGTTTAGCGGGAGACATCGACGAGCAGTACTTC
TRBJ1-2	NA	TRBV6-6	NA	CASSTTATNYGYTF	TGTGCCAGCAGCACGACAGCCACTAACTATGGCTACACCTTC
TRBJ2-5	few	TRBV3-1	TRBD2	CASSQVQRGETQYF	TGTGCCAGCAGCCAAGTCCAGCGGGGAGAGACCCAGTACTTC
TRBJ2-7	NA	TRBV29-1	NA	CSVRGAQVEQYF	TGCAGCGTGAGGGGGGCCCAGGTCGAGCAGTACTTC
TRBJ1-5	NA	TRBV7-4	NA	CASSLLPRQLFNQPQHF	TGTGCCAGCAGCCTTCTCCCCCGACAGCTCTTTAATCAGCCCCAGCATTTT
TRBJ2-1	NA	TRBV5-1	NA	CASSFSGHSTGGEQFF	TGCGCCAGCAGCTTCTCCGGGCACTCGACCGGTGGTGAGCAGTTCTTC
TRBJ2-1	many	TRBV9	NA	CASSTLTYNEQFF	TGTGCCAGCAGCACTCTGACCTACAATGAGCAGTTCTTC
TRBJ1-2	NA	TRBV5-1	TRBD1	CASSLVVGQNYGYTF	TGCGCCAGCAGCTTGGTCGTGGGACAGAACTATGGCTACACCTTC
TRBJ2-1	NA	TRBV7-2	NA	CASSYRDEQFF	TGTGCCAGCAGCTATAGGGATGAGCAGTTCTTC
TRBJ1-2	few	TRBV10-3	NA	CAISAGTPKDYTF	TGTGCCATCAGTGCAGGAACCCCTAAGGACTACACCTTC
TRBJ2-7	few	TRBV5-5	TRBD2	CASSLEWTSGYEQYF	TGTGCCAGCAGCTTGGAGTGGACTAGCGGCTACGAGCAGTACTTC
TRBJ2-7	NA	TRBV12-3/TRBV12-4	NA	CASSFTVPYEQYF	TGTGCCAGCAGTTTTACCGTTCCCTACGAGCAGTACTTC
TRBJ2-5	NA	TRBV6-1	NA	CASSGGPFQETQYF	TGTGCCAGCAGTGGGGGACCGTTCCAAGAGACCCAGTACTTC
TRBJ1-1	few	TRBV28	NA	CASSLYSENEAFF	TGTGCCAGCAGTTTATATTCAGAGAATGAAGCTTTCTTT
TRBJ2-5	NA	TRBV11-1	TRBD1	CASSSRDRGRTQYF	TGTGCCAGCAGCTCCCGGGACAGGGGGCGGACCCAGTACTTC
TRBJ1-1	many	TRBV11-2	NA	CASSLGVVGAEAFF	TGTGCCAGCAGCTTGGGAGTAGTCGGCGCTGAAGCTTTCTTT
TRBJ2-7	NA	TRBV10-3	NA	CAIKGEGQEQYF	TGTGCCATCAAGGGGGAAGGGCAAGAGCAGTACTTC
TRBJ2-2	NA	TRBV9	TRBD2	CASSVPSGDTGELFF	TGTGCCAGCAGCGTACCTAGCGGAGACACCGGGGAGCTGTTTTTT
TRBJ1-2	NA	TRBV4-3	TRBD1	CASSPWTGLMGYTF	TGCGCCAGCAGCCCCTGGACAGGGCTTATGGGCTACACCTTC
TRBJ2-7	once	TRBV5-1	TRBD1	CASTVTGTGTSEQYF	TGCGCCAGCACCGTGACCGGGACAGGGACGAGCGAGCAGTACTTC
TRBJ2-2	NA	TRBV12-3/TRBV12-4	TRBD2	CASTQTSGGAFTGELFF	TGTGCCAGCACCCAGACTAGCGGGGGGGCGTTCACCGGGGAGCTGTTTTTT
TRBJ1-3	NA	TRBV11-2	NA	CASSPRGTGGNTIYF	TGTGCCAGCAGCCCTAGAGGTACAGGAGGAAACACCATATATTTT
TRBJ1-6	NA	TRBV7-9	NA	CASSMDSSYNSPLHF	TGTGCCAGCAGCATGGACAGTTCCTATAATTCACCCCTCCACTTT
TRBJ2-3	few	TRBV4-1	NA	CASSQIAAASTDTQYF	TGCGCCAGCAGCCAGATTGCGGCGGCGAGCACAGATACGCAGTATTTT
TRBJ2-2	NA	TRBV27	NA	CASSIGQYTGELFF	TGTGCCAGCAGTATCGGACAGTACACCGGGGAGCTGTTTTTT
TRBJ1-1	few	TRBV7-2	TRBD1	CASSSRTGGGTEAFF	TGTGCCAGCAGCTCCCGGACAGGGGGTGGCACTGAAGCTTTCTTT
TRBJ2-7	few	TRBV5-5	TRBD1	CASSLAVGQGTHEQYF	TGTGCCAGCAGCTTGGCCGTGGGACAGGGTACACACGAGCAGTACTTC
TRBJ2-7	NA	TRBV7-2	NA	CASSLYSYEQYF	TGTGCCAGCAGCTTATACAGCTACGAGCAGTACTTC
TRBJ2-6	NA	TRBV28	NA	CAGSPSTAPGANVLTF	TGTGCCGGCAGTCCCTCGACAGCACCTGGGGCCAACGTCCTGACTTTC